This entry is about one T cell receptor beta chain. This CDR3 is 15 amino acids long. V lost 0 bases and J lost 4; bases outside the gene matches: 1. Germline CDR1 and CDR2: SGHTS and YDEGEE. The data belong to a study of blood T cell repertoires in COVID-19. Study-level background: From T cells, B-cell-depleted T cells, or PBMCs came the material, which was cDNA or gDNA.

Source study methods: For nucleated cells, counts were estimated from reference gene primer amplification. TCRdb keeps only in-frame clones here, not all; method: immunoSEQ multiplex PCR. V, J and clone size were drawn from that table, and D and trimming were deduced from the DNA. The sample contains 320,000 or so clones, 89% of which appear only once. This chain links TRBV5-8 with TRBJ2-2, with 9 bases that match TRBD1. The TCR sequence derives from a man aged 55 to 70 who had recovered from COVID-19. Specimen: PBMCs or T cells enriched from blood (not recorded which). The CDR3 coding sequence is TGTGCCAGCAGCTTGGGGACAGGGGCCACCGGGGAGCTGTTTTTT. It translates to CASSLGTGATGELFF.